This T cell receptor beta chain was recorded in a study of blood T cell repertoires in COVID-19 (dated by TCRdb to 2020 to 2021). Turning to the overall study: Collaborator samples came from the United States, Italy and Spain and covered acute and convalescent phases of COVID-19. The prospective study material was composed of cDNA or gDNA derived from T cells, B-cell-depleted T cells, or PBMCs. Deeply sampled blood TCRbeta repertoires from subjects exposed to, actively infected with, or recovered from COVID-19 were included in the dataset. The repertoires were released in a freely available public database intended as a resource for research on the immune response to SARS-CoV-2. Samples came from the ongoing ImmuneRACE study (first 160 participants) plus 1,254 subjects from 6 global collaborators. A de-identified subject ID, COVID-19 status, age in years and sex were almost always included in the sample metadata. Where available, HLA class I and class II types were obtained from metadata supplied by the sample provider rather than from assay-based typing.

The collaborating institutions used their own protocols to collect whole blood in K2EDTA tubes. Collaborator samples were shipped for TCRbeta analysis as frozen whole blood, isolated PBMCs, or DNA extracted from either sample type. TCRbeta CDR3 regions were amplified from genomic DNA by means of the immunoSEQ Assay, a bias-controlled multiplex PCR. The paper's processing steps were these. Nucleated cell counts per sample were estimated from amplification of reference gene primers within the assay. To quantify the absolute abundance of each unique TCRbeta CDR3 rearrangement, sequence reads were collapsed and filtered. For each sample, productive Simpson clonality was calculated by taking the square root of Simpson's diversity index across productive rearrangements. The table comes from immuneACCESS by way of TCRdb, which keeps in-frame sequences with V and J called. Part of the clones is missing from these tables; in studies checked, under half for an unresolved V gene and the rest for unknown reasons. That table gives V, J and clone size, and the DNA gave D and trimming. This sample has more than 110,000 clones in its table, and roughly 89% of those were observed once. Over 2.5% of the sample is in the top ten clones.

Trimming takes 0 bases off V and 4 bases off J; junction bases not matched to a gene: 9. CDR1 is given as LGHDT and CDR2 as YNNKEL, both from the germline V gene (reference sequence). The CDR3 goes from the cysteine to the phenylalanine over 18 residues. Only the CDR3 region is kept as DNA, spanning 54 bases read in frame from base 1. With regard to this clone: Its antigen remains unidentified. No base qualities exist here, and no much larger clone lies one base off it.

What the work shows at the level of the full study, not this receptor alone: The amount of clinical and demographic metadata varied by source and participant and was provided uncurated.

The sequence derives from a man aged 55 to 70 with active or convalescent COVID-19. Material for sequencing was peripheral blood. The chain is made from TRBV3-1 (or the pseudogene TRBV3-2) and TRBJ2-5; TRBD2 fits 12 bases in the junction. The base sequence is TGTGCCAGCAGCCAAGATGTACTAGCGGGGGGATATGGAGAGACCCAGTACTTC. This codes for CASSQDVLAGGYGETQYF.